Following are 22 T cell receptor beta chains from one sample sequenced in a study of blood T cell repertoires in COVID-19. Sequencing was performed with immunoSEQ multiplex PCR; in TCRdb, only in-frame clones are kept and a portion is missing. The sample yields 250,000 to 300,000 clones, 88% seen once. The sequenced sample was PBMCs or T cells enriched from blood (not recorded which). The receptors here all came from a woman aged 30 to 39 who had recovered from COVID-19.

This clone was observed a few times. This rearrangement joins TRBV18 to TRBJ2-3; TRBD2 matches 10 bases. The CDR3 runs to 18 residues. Trimming at V came to 3 bases and at J to 2 bases, leaving 11 bases not matched to a gene. CDR1 and CDR2 from the germline V gene are KGHSH and LQKENI. CDR3 in amino acids: CASSPPASGGESTDTQYF. CDR3 in DNA: TGTGCCAGCTCACCTCCGGCTAGCGGGGGAGAATCCACAGATACGCAGTATTTT.

The rearrangement links TRBV29-1 to TRBJ2-3; perhaps TRBD1 as D (5 bases). This CDR3 has 15 amino acids. CDR1 SQVTM and CDR2 ANQGSEA come from the germline V gene. The V and J ends lost 4 bases and 2 bases respectively, with 16 bases between them. The CDR3 DNA sequence: TGCAGCGTTGGAGTAGGGGTGAATCCCACAGATACGCAGTATTTT. It encodes CSVGVGVNPTDTQYF.

The chain links TRBV6-5 to TRBJ1-1; D uncertain. This CDR3 comprises 13 residues. V lost 2 bases, J lost 1 base, and 5 bases lay in between. The germline V gene has CDR1 MNHEY and CDR2 SVGAGI. CDR3 in DNA: TGTGCCAGCAGTTACCTCGGGAACACTGAAGCTTTCTTT. Translating it yields CASSYLGNTEAFF.

The chain couples TRBV11-3 to TRBJ2-1, with TRBD2 identical over 7 bases. In germline, CDR1 is SGHNT, CDR2 YENEEA. The length of the CDR3 is 16 residues. Trimming removed 2 bases from V and 0 bases from J; junction bases left unmatched: 4. The CDR3 DNA reads as TGTGCCAGCAGCTTAACGGGAGGAGTCTCCTACAATGAGCAGTTCTTC. Residues: CASSLTGGVSYNEQFF.

This chain links TRBV6-6 with TRBJ1-1, with D uncertain. CDR3 size: 12 residues. Germline loops: CDR1 MNHNY, CDR2 SVGAGI (reference sequence). With 6 bases removed from V and 1 base from J, the gap between germline ends came to 6 bases. The CDR3 is CASSLSNTEAFF. The CDR3 nucleotides are TGTGCCAGCAGCTTATCGAACACTGAAGCTTTCTTT.

The rearrangement uses TRBV11-3 and TRBJ1-4, with 8 bases identical to TRBD1. This CDR3 is built from 13 residues. Trimming took 4 bases from V and 7 from J; bases not matched to a gene: 2. Germline V gives CDR1 SGHNT, CDR2 YENEEA. The CDR3 reads CASSSDRGEKLFF. In nucleotides, the CDR3 is TGTGCCAGCAGCTCCGACAGGGGTGAAAAACTGTTTTTT.

The rearrangement uses TRBV3-1 (or the pseudogene TRBV3-2) and TRBJ2-5; 15 positions agree with TRBD2. The length of the CDR3 is 19 residues. The V and J ends lost 3 bases and 0 bases, in that order; junction bases with no gene match: 8. Germline V CDR1 and CDR2: LGHDT, YNNKEL (reference sequence). The CDR3 region is CASSHPGLAGGRDQETQYF. The CDR3 bases are TGTGCCAGCAGCCACCCCGGACTAGCGGGGGGGCGGGACCAAGAGACCCAGTACTTC.

The chain links TRBV2 to TRBJ1-4; no definite D call. V was pared by 5 bases and J by 0 bases, with 10 bases between. Germline assignment: CDR1 SNHLY and CDR2 FYNNEI. The CDR3 extends over 15 amino acids. In DNA, the CDR3 is TGTGCCAGCAGTCACGGTTTTGCAACTAATGAAAAACTGTTTTTT. Amino acids: CASSHGFATNEKLFF.

The chain has TRBV2 and TRBJ2-3; no clear D gene. This CDR3 is built from 10 residues. Germline V gene sequence: CDR1 SNHLY, CDR2 FYNNEI. V lost 8 bases, J lost 4 bases, and 4 bases lay in between. CDR3 amino acids: CASQSDTQYF. As DNA, the CDR3 is TGTGCCAGCCAATCAGATACGCAGTATTTT.

This clone was counted a few times. This CDR3 is CASSANSYNEQFF. The DNA of the CDR3 is TGTGCCAGCAGTGCCAACTCCTACAATGAGCAGTTCTTC. The genes are TRBV2 and TRBJ2-1; D is uncertain. From germline, CDR1 is SNHLY and CDR2 FYNNEI. The V end lost 4 bases, the J end lost 0 bases, and 4 bases lay between the germline ends. The CDR3 spans 13 residues.

The V gene is TRBV28, the J gene TRBJ1-1; maybe TRBD1 (5 bases). Trimming stripped 6 bases from V and 5 bases from J, with 19 bases between. This CDR3 has 15 amino acids. Germline V CDR1 and CDR2: MDHEN, SYDVKM. CDR3 loop: CASRPQGRAKTEAFF. The CDR3 nucleotides are TGTGCCAGCAGGCCCCAGGGTCGGGCGAAAACTGAAGCTTTCTTT.

This clone has more than one count but fewer than ten. The rearrangement uses TRBV11-2 and TRBJ2-7, with D tentatively TRBD1 (5 bases). CDR1 and CDR2 from the germline V gene are SGHAT and FQNNGV. This CDR3 contains 17 residues. Trimming pared 1 base from V and 2 bases from J, leaving 18 bases between. The CDR3 region has the DNA TGTGCCAGCAGCTTAGCCTTCGACAGATTCTCTACCTACGAGCAGTACTTC. Amino acid sequence: CASSLAFDRFSTYEQYF.

The chain recombines TRBV18 with TRBJ2-3; 10 bases line up with TRBD2. The V gene end was trimmed by 3 bases and the J gene end by 2 bases; junction bases not matched to a gene: 14. CDR3 length: 19 residues. Germline V gene lookup returns CDR1 KGHSH and CDR2 LQKENI. CDR3 region: CASSPLSIAGGPFTDTQYF. CDR3 nucleotide sequence: TGTGCCAGCTCACCCCTCTCGATAGCGGGGGGACCCTTCACAGATACGCAGTATTTT.

The chain is built from TRBV14 and TRBJ2-7, with 8 bases fitting TRBD2. Germline CDR1 reads SGHDN; CDR2 reads FVKESK. V dropped 2 bases and J dropped 2; count of bases not matched to a gene: 2. The CDR3 sequence is 14 residues long. CDR3 in DNA: TGTGCCAGCAGCCAAACCGGGGGGGCCTACGAGCAGTACTTC. Its protein product is CASSQTGGAYEQYF.

The chain uses TRBV5-4 and TRBJ1-4; possible D gene TRBD1, 6 bases. The V end lost 4 bases, the J end lost 8 bases, and 15 bases lay between the germline ends. The CDR3 extends over 14 amino acids. Germline V gives CDR1 SGHNT, CDR2 YYREEE (reference sequence). CDR3 DNA sequence: TGTGCCAGCAGCCCTACAGGGCTTCGGGAAAAACTGTTTTTT. Protein sequence: CASSPTGLREKLFF.

This sequence joins TRBV7-3 and TRBJ1-1, with 7 positions matching TRBD1. The germline V gene has CDR1 SGHTA and CDR2 FQGTGA. The CDR3 length is 15 residues. V gave up 5 bases and J gave up 3 bases; unmatched junction bases: 9. The CDR3, as DNA: TGTGCCAGCAGCACCAGACAGGGTCTCCACACTGAAGCTTTCTTT. Amino acid sequence: CASSTRQGLHTEAFF.

This chain joins TRBV20-1 and TRBJ1-5, with a weak D call TRBD1 (5 bases). The CDR3 is 15 amino acids. Per germline, CDR1 DFQATT and CDR2 SNEGSKA (reference sequence). Trimming stripped 6 bases from V and 2 bases from J, with 17 bases between. Here the CDR3 reads CSASTGLGGNQPQHF. Here the CDR3 DNA reads TGCAGTGCCAGTACAGGCCTAGGGGGCAATCAGCCCCAGCATTTT.

The chain has TRBV3-1 (or the pseudogene TRBV3-2) and TRBJ2-1, with TRBD2 identical over 13 bases. Per germline, CDR1 LGHDT and CDR2 YNNKEL (reference sequence). The CDR3 covers 15 residues. After removal of 2 bases from V and 9 bases from J, the junction contained 4 bases not matched to a gene. In DNA form, the CDR3 reads TGTGCCAGCAGCCAACAGGGACTAGCGGGGTCTGAGCAGTTCTTC. It specifies CASSQQGLAGSEQFF.

The chain has TRBV2 and TRBJ2-7, with D maybe TRBD1 (5 bases). Trimming cost V 6 bases and J 2 bases, with 11 bases left between them. The CDR3 sequence is 13 residues long. CDR1 is SNHLY, CDR2 FYNNEI, per germline. This CDR3 is CASRLTETYEQYF. The CDR3 nucleotides are TGTGCCAGCAGGCTGACAGAGACCTACGAGCAGTACTTC.

This chain joins TRBV4-3 and TRBJ1-2; maybe TRBD1 (6 bases). V was cut by 4 bases and J by 4 bases, with 22 bases left in between. This CDR3 is built from 17 residues. Per the germline V gene, CDR1 is LGHNA and CDR2 is YSLEER. The CDR3 region is CASSLNSDTGSIYGYTF. CDR3 bases: TGCGCCAGCAGCCTCAACTCCGATACAGGGTCCATCTATGGCTACACCTTC.

This clone came up once. This rearrangement joins TRBV28 to TRBJ1-3, with 7 nucleotides matching TRBD1. Unmatched junction bases numbered 8, after V lost 6 bases and J lost 3 bases. Germline V gives CDR1 MDHEN, CDR2 SYDVKM. This CDR3 is built from 15 residues. Here the CDR3 reads CASRADRAFGNTIYF. The CDR3 bases are TGTGCCAGCAGAGCCGACAGGGCCTTTGGAAACACCATATATTTT.

The chain combines TRBV9 with TRBJ2-3; 13 bases fit TRBD2. The CDR3 is 18 residues long. The germline gives CDR1 SGDLS, CDR2 YYNGEE. With V trimmed by 3 bases and J by 1 base, 8 bases remained unmatched. For the CDR3, the DNA is TGTGCCAGCAGCGACGGACTAGCGGGGGTTAGTGGCACAGATACGCAGTATTTT. As protein: CASSDGLAGVSGTDTQYF.